Shown below are 26 T cell receptor beta chains from a single sample sequenced in a study of CD8 T cells in ankylosing spondylitis. Study-wide results and limits: In ankylosing spondylitis blood, a motif of seven or eight highly homologous TCR beta variants appeared characteristic.

In TCRdb, the 5' RACE reads were re-called with MiXCR into one record per CDR3 protein. The sample carries 700,000 to 850,000 distinct CDR3 sequences, about 10% recorded once. No antigens are known for them. Source material: blood, either unsorted or a sorted T cell fraction (not recorded which). The source of these receptors is a male donor with ankylosing spondylitis.

The chain combines TRBV24-1 with TRBJ2-5; a possible D gene is TRBD1 (6 bases). This CDR3 contains 14 residues. In germline, CDR1 is KGHDR, CDR2 SFDVKD. Deletions cut 7 bases from V and 3 bases from J, with 14 bases between. The CDR3 DNA reads TGTGCCACCAGCTGGCAGGGGAAGGAAGAGACCCAGTACTTC. This codes for CATSWQGKEETQYF.

The sample holds a few counts of this clonotype. This chain connects TRBV28 to TRBJ2-3; D is ambiguous. CDR1 is MDHEN and CDR2 is SYDVKM in the germline V gene. This CDR3 has 11 residues. V was clipped by 5 bases and J by 4 bases, with 4 bases between them. CDR3 DNA: TGTGCCAGCAGTACTTCAGATACGCAGTATTTT. It specifies CASSTSDTQYF.

The chain is built from TRBV6-5 and TRBJ2-3, with TRBD2 identical over 16 bases. This CDR3 has 17 amino acids. Germline V gives CDR1 MNHEY, CDR2 SVGAGI. V shed 2 bases, J shed 6 bases, and the junction held 5 bases outside the gene matches. CDR3 amino acids: CASSYRGTSGGADTQYF. Here the CDR3 DNA reads TGTGCCAGCAGTTACCGCGGGACTAGCGGGGGGGCGGATACGCAGTATTTT.

This clonotype has just a few counts. The chain couples TRBV7-2 to TRBJ2-7; perhaps TRBD2 as D (6 bases). Looked up from germline, CDR1 is SGHTA and CDR2 is FQGNSA. The V and J ends lost 3 bases and 2 bases respectively, with 14 bases between them. The length of the CDR3 is 15 residues. The CDR3 loop is CASSLTGTAPYEQYF. In DNA, the CDR3 is TGTGCCAGCAGCTTGACCGGGACTGCCCCCTACGAGCAGTACTTC.

This clonotype has ten or more counts. The CDR3 DNA sequence: TGTGCCAGCAGACATGGACTAGCGGGAGGGTACGAGCAGTACTTC. It specifies CASRHGLAGGYEQYF. V and J are TRBV6-1 and TRBJ2-7, with 15 bases identical to TRBD2. V dropped 6 bases and J dropped 4; count of bases not matched to a gene: 4. Germline lookup yields CDR1 MNHNS and CDR2 SASEGT. The CDR3 totals 15 residues.

This clonotype appeared a few times. The chain links TRBV20-1 to TRBJ2-1, with a weak D call TRBD1 (5 bases). Trimming left V 3 bases short and J 2 bases short, with 11 bases between. The CDR3 contains 14 residues. Germline lookup yields CDR1 DFQATT and CDR2 SNEGSKA (reference sequence). The CDR3 sequence is CSASKAGTYNEQFF. The CDR3, as DNA: TGCAGTGCTAGTAAGGCAGGGACCTACAATGAGCAGTTCTTC.

This CDR3 is CAISRSGATRETQYF. The CDR3 DNA reads TGTGCCATCAGTCGTAGCGGGGCGACGAGAGAGACCCAGTACTTC. This rearrangement joins TRBV10-3 to TRBJ2-5; TRBD2 agrees at 8 bases. Trimming removed 5 bases from V and 4 bases from J; junction bases left unmatched: 9. The CDR3 contains 15 residues. The germline gives CDR1 ENHRY, CDR2 SYGVKD.

This clonotype has just a few counts. The chain is built from TRBV6-1 and TRBJ1-6, with a tentative D call TRBD1 (6 bases). Germline CDR1 MNHNS, CDR2 SASEGT. The CDR3 contains 14 residues. The germline V and J ends were trimmed by 10 bases and 10 bases, with 20 bases remaining between them. Here the CDR3 DNA reads TGTGCCACCTGGGGGCGGCAGGTAGTCTCACCCCTCCACTTT. This gives the protein CATWGRQVVSPLHF.

V and J are TRBV20-1 and TRBJ1-4, with D hard to call. The CDR3 has 13 amino acids. Germline-derived CDR1 and CDR2 are DFQATT and SNEGSKA (reference sequence). The CDR3 here is CSAFQEKSEKLFF. The CDR3 nucleotides read TGCAGCGCTTTCCAGGAGAAGAGCGAAAAACTGTTTTTT.

This clonotype was counted between two and nine times. The rearrangement uses TRBV20-1 and TRBJ2-7; D is possibly TRBD1 (7 bases). The CDR3 consists of 13 residues. The germline V gene encodes CDR1 DFQATT and CDR2 SNEGSKA (reference sequence). V dropped 6 bases and J dropped 2 bases, with 14 bases sitting between them. The CDR3 here is CSARDSFTYEQYF. Here the CDR3 DNA reads TGCAGTGCGCGGGACAGCTTTACCTACGAGCAGTACTTC.

V and J are TRBV20-1 and TRBJ2-4; 8 nucleotides agree with TRBD2. V was clipped by 4 bases and J by 3 bases; unmatched bases: 14. The CDR3 is made up of 17 amino acids. Germline V gene lookup returns CDR1 DFQATT and CDR2 SNEGSKA (reference sequence). The CDR3 DNA is TGCAGTGCTACCGCCCGGGGGGGCGCGGTGGTCAAAAACATTCAGTACTTC. It yields the protein CSATARGGAVVKNIQYF.

The chain couples TRBV18 to TRBJ1-1, with 9 nucleotides matching TRBD1. V trimming: 4 bases; J trimming: 5 bases; junction bases outside the gene matches: 8. This CDR3 contains 15 residues. The germline V gene encodes CDR1 KGHSH and CDR2 LQKENI. The CDR3 region has the DNA TGTGCCAGCTCACTTAACCGGGACAGGGATACTGAAGCTTTCTTT. The encoded protein is CASSLNRDRDTEAFF.

This clonotype was counted between two and nine times. This chain connects TRBV28 to TRBJ2-3, with TRBD1 matching over 9 bases. The junction had 16 bases not matched to a gene; V was cut back by 7 bases and J by 5 bases. The CDR3 loop spans 17 amino acids. The germline V gene encodes CDR1 MDHEN and CDR2 SYDVKM. The DNA of the CDR3 is TGTGCCAGCACAACCATAGGGACAGGGAGGTGGAAAGATACGCAGTATTTT. It codes for CASTTIGTGRWKDTQYF. Together with reference TRBV28 and TRBJ2-3, the CDR3 gives the full variable domain: DVKVTQSSRYLVKRTGEKVFLECVQDMDHENMFWYRQDPGLGLRLIYFSYDVKMKEKGDIPEGYSVSREKKERFSLILESASTNQTSMYLCASTTIGTGRWKDTQYFGPGTRLTVL.

At least ten counts were recorded for this clonotype. The chain recombines TRBV29-1 with TRBJ2-1, with D unresolved. Germline assignment: CDR1 SQVTM and CDR2 ANQGSEA. Trimming took 5 bases from V and 1 from J, leaving 18 bases between them. The CDR3 is 16 residues long. The CDR3 DNA sequence: TGCAGCGTTAATCTCCGGGCCTCGCAATCCTACAATGAGCAGTTCTTC. Translated, it gives CSVNLRASQSYNEQFF.

This clonotype was seen only once. The chain has TRBV30 and TRBJ2-4, with D hard to call. Germline V gives CDR1 GTSNPN, CDR2 SVGIG (reference sequence). V shed 0 bases and J shed 3 bases, with 18 bases lying between them. CDR3 length: 17 residues. This CDR3 reads CAWSVLSSSLVKNIQYF. The CDR3 DNA reads as TGTGCCTGGAGTGTACTGTCCAGCAGTTTGGTCAAAAACATTCAGTACTTC.

This clonotype was seen a few times. V and J are TRBV20-1 and TRBJ2-5; 8 nucleotides match TRBD2. Looked up from germline, CDR1 is DFQATT and CDR2 is SNEGSKA (reference sequence). V was clipped by 5 bases and J by 5 bases; unmatched bases: 13. The CDR3 length is 15 residues. CDR3 amino acids: CSAGGLRGDPETQYF. The CDR3 DNA follows: TGCAGTGCTGGTGGCTTGCGGGGGGACCCGGAGACCCAGTACTTC.

In this sample, this clonotype turned up a few times. The J gene is TRBJ1-4, the V gene TRBV20-1; D is unclear. The germline gives CDR1 DFQATT, CDR2 SNEGSKA (reference sequence). The CDR3 runs 13 residues. Trimming removed 0 bases from V and 14 bases from J, with 16 bases in between. CDR3 nucleotides: TGCAGTGCTAGAGATCCCCGCGTGGAGTTGCTGTTTTTT. Amino acid sequence: CSARDPRVELLFF.

This clonotype was observed a handful of times. CDR3 in DNA: TGCAGTGCTTCAACCCCGACGCGGGCCAACGTCCTGACTTTC. It encodes CSASTPTRANVLTF. The V and J genes are TRBV20-1 and TRBJ2-6; D remains ambiguous. There are 14 residues in the CDR3. V lost 5 bases and J lost 5, with 13 bases in between. From germline, CDR1 is DFQATT and CDR2 SNEGSKA (reference sequence).

The chain employs TRBV28 and TRBJ2-7; D is perhaps TRBD2 (5 bases). CDR3 length: 13 residues. The germline gives CDR1 MDHEN, CDR2 SYDVKM. Trimming took 2 bases from V and 4 from J, leaving 9 bases between them. This CDR3 reads CASSLIGGYEQYF. DNA for the CDR3: TGTGCCAGCAGTTTAATAGGCGGGTACGAGCAGTACTTC.

This clonotype came up a few times. The V call is TRBV7-2, the J call TRBJ1-2, with D tentatively TRBD1 (5 bases). Germline assignment: CDR1 SGHTA and CDR2 FQGNSA. The CDR3 runs 15 residues. V gave up 3 bases and J gave up 4 bases, with 15 bases separating them. CDR3 residues: CASSFQADISYGYTF. The CDR3 bases are TGTGCCAGCAGCTTTCAAGCGGACATCTCCTATGGCTACACCTTC.

The chain recombines TRBV20-1 with TRBJ2-5, with D possibly being TRBD2 (6 bases). This CDR3 spans 12 amino acids. Germline V gene data show CDR1 as DFQATT and CDR2 as SNEGSKA (reference sequence). V was shortened by 8 bases and J by 2 bases, with 12 bases between the two germline ends. The CDR3: CSFGGAQETQYF. DNA for the CDR3: TGCAGTTTCGGAGGGGCGCAAGAGACCCAGTACTTC.

This clonotype appeared many times. V is TRBV5-1 and J is TRBJ2-7, with no clear D. The CDR3 contains 13 residues. V lost 2 bases, J lost 3 bases, and 9 bases lay in between. Germline V gives CDR1 SGHRS, CDR2 YFSETQ. The CDR3 sequence is CASSFLWGYEQYF. The CDR3 nucleotides are TGCGCCAGCAGCTTTTTATGGGGCTACGAGCAGTACTTC. Filled out from reference TRBV5-1 and TRBJ2-7, the complete variable domain reads KAGVTQTPRYLIKTRGQQVTLSCSPISGHRSVSWYQQTPGQGLQFLFEYFSETQRNKGNFPGRFSGRQFSNSRSEMNVSTLELGDSALYLCASSFLWGYEQYFGPGTRLTVT.

This clonotype appeared many times. V usage is TRBV5-5 and J usage is TRBJ2-5, with D uncertain. Trimming removed 1 base at V and 6 bases at J, with 4 bases between. CDR1 is SGHKS and CDR2 is YYEKEE in the germline V gene (reference sequence). This CDR3 spans 11 amino acids. Here the CDR3 DNA reads TGTGCCAGCAGCTTGAGGAAGACCCAGTACTTC. This codes for CASSLRKTQYF.

About this clonotype itself: At one of its ends the junction is not consistent with the germline gene, which may arise from a read error. The chain joins TRBV6-2 or TRBV6-3 to TRBJ2-2, with 8 positions matching TRBD1. Germline lookup yields CDR1 MNHEY and CDR2 SVGEGT. The CDR3 sequence is 13 residues long. The CDR3 coding sequence is TGTGCCGGCAGGGGGCTCAACACCGGGGAGCTGTTTTTT. Translating gives CAGRGLNTGELFF.

The chain has TRBV7-2 and TRBJ2-1; D might be TRBD2 (6 bases). The V end was cut by 5 bases, the J end by 8 bases, with 19 bases between. The CDR3 has 15 residues. CDR1 is SGHTA, CDR2 FQGNSA, per germline. The CDR3 is CASSKRGGPGDEQFF. CDR3 nucleotides: TGTGCCAGCAGCAAAAGGGGAGGCCCCGGCGATGAGCAGTTCTTC.

This clonotype was seen ten or more times. This rearrangement joins TRBV29-1 to TRBJ2-5, with 8 bases that match TRBD2. V dropped 5 bases and J dropped 4; count of bases not matched to a gene: 3. The CDR3 has 12 amino acids. Looked up from germline, CDR1 is SQVTM and CDR2 is ANQGSEA. CDR3 DNA: TGCAGCGTTCGGACTAGCATAGAGACCCAGTACTTC. Protein sequence: CSVRTSIETQYF.